This TCR beta chain was recovered during a study of T cell changes during pregnancy in multiple sclerosis. Sequenced by immunoSEQ multiplex PCR; TCRdb stores in-frame clones only, minus some. This table holds tens of thousands of clones, about 92% found once. This CDR3 is 18 amino acids long. V lost 1 base, J lost 0 bases, and 16 bases lay in between. Per the germline V gene, CDR1 is MDHEN and CDR2 is SYDVKM. The specimen was peripheral blood, collected in the third trimester of pregnancy. This TCR was sampled from a female donor in good health, enrolled as a control in a pregnancy study. V is TRBV28 and J is TRBJ2-1; weak D call: TRBD2 (5 bases). Here the CDR3 reads CASSLSQLRRSSYNEQFF. CDR3 nucleotide sequence: TGTGCCAGCAGTTTATCTCAGTTGAGGAGGAGCTCCTACAATGAGCAGTTCTTC.